This T cell receptor beta chain emerged from a study of radiation and T cells in renal cell carcinoma. TCRdb keeps only in-frame clones here, not all; method: immunoSEQ multiplex PCR. The repertoire holds more than 150,000 clones, about 91% seen once, with 10% to 15% in the top ten. The sample's time point: blood 2 weeks post-SBRT. Treatment in this sample: 15 Gy SBRT to primary tumor, nephrectomy 4 weeks later. This renal cell carcinoma was of the clear cell type. V shed 6 bases, J shed 4 bases, and the junction held 19 bases outside the gene matches. CDR3 length equals 18 residues. Germline CDR1 and CDR2: PRHDT and FYEKMQ (reference sequence). General observations from the study: From baseline, blood top tumor clonotypes peaked at 2 weeks post-radiation.

With regard to this clone: Its matching antigen is unknown.

The sample was blood, taken from a patient whose treatment included radiotherapy and nephrectomy. The TCR sequence derives from a woman aged 45-60 years with renal cell carcinoma. The chain links TRBV13 to TRBJ1-2, with TRBD1 matching 8 bases. Written as DNA, the CDR3 is TGTGCCAGCAGTTTGATCTCGGACAGGGTTGGGAGATTCTATGGCTACACCTTC. This sequence encodes CASSLISDRVGRFYGYTF.